This T cell receptor (beta chain) was profiled in a study of neoadjuvant anti-PD-1 for oral cavity cancer. For the study at large: Nivolumab at 3 mg/kg was mostly given biweekly, three to four doses, pre-surgery.

As for time point: after neoadjuvant nivolumab, at surgical resection. Using immunoSEQ multiplex PCR, the repertoire was profiled, and TCRdb retains in-frame clones only, with some absent. Among 55,000 to 80,000 clones, 80% to 90% were seen once, and the ten largest hold less than 3%. V was clipped by 4 bases and J by 6 bases, with 15 bases between them. The germline V gene has CDR1 SGDLS and CDR2 YYNGEE. CDR3 length equals 14 residues. The V and J genes are TRBV9 and TRBJ2-3; D is unclear. The starting material was PBMCs, obtained after nivolumab (anti-PD-1) treatment. The source of this sequence is a person aged 40 to 85 with oral cavity squamous cell carcinoma. The CDR3 DNA is TGTGCCAGCAGCCTCGGACGGTTTTCGGATACGCAGTATTTT. This encodes CASSLGRFSDTQYF.